The 30 T cell receptor beta chains below come from one sample, sequenced in a study of T cell responses to AZD1222 COVID-19 vaccine. Only in-frame clones appear in the TCRdb table, and some are missing; sequencing was by immunoSEQ multiplex PCR. The table shows 70,000 to 90,000 clones, with 80% to 90% occurring only once. Sequences were derived from peripheral blood, sampled 28 days after the second AZD1222 dose. These TCRs come from an adult who received the AZD1222 COVID-19 vaccine.

CDR3 bases: TGTGCCAGCAGTCGAATCGGCGGGGGGGCGGATACGCAGTATTTT. This sequence encodes CASSRIGGGADTQYF. The chain employs TRBV14 and TRBJ2-3, with 9 bases fitting TRBD2. CDR1 and CDR2 from the germline V gene are SGHDN and FVKESK. The ends lost 6 bases at V and 6 bases at J; junction bases unmatched: 10. The CDR3 runs to 15 residues.

The chain recombines TRBV6-2 or TRBV6-3 with TRBJ2-7, with D possibly matching TRBD1 (6 bases). CDR1 MNHEY and CDR2 SVGEGT come from the germline V gene. V lost 0 bases and J lost 6, with 12 bases in between. The CDR3 contains 14 residues. The CDR3 bases are TGTGCCAGCAGTTACTCGGGGGCTCAGGCCGAGCAGTACGTC. Its translation: CASSYSGAQAEQYV.

V is TRBV5-1 and J is TRBJ2-5; unclear D gene. The germline gives CDR1 SGHRS, CDR2 YFSETQ. V was clipped by 2 bases and J by 5 bases, with 7 bases between them. This CDR3 contains 12 residues. The CDR3 loop is CASSFNSETQYF. Here the CDR3 DNA reads TGCGCCAGCAGCTTTAATTCGGAGACCCAGTACTTC.

The chain uses TRBV6-6 and TRBJ1-3, with TRBD1 identical over 7 bases. The CDR3 sequence is 14 residues long. The J segment lost 2 bases and the V segment lost 8 bases, leaving 6 bases of the junction unmatched. The V gene's germline CDR1 is MNHNY and CDR2 SVGAGI (reference sequence). The CDR3 DNA follows: TGTGCCAGCTTCGAAGGGGGCGCTGGAAACACCATATATTTT. As protein: CASFEGGAGNTIYF.

The chain uses TRBV28 and TRBJ1-2; the match to TRBD1 covers 7 bases. The length of the CDR3 is 16 residues. The ends lost 6 bases at V and 2 bases at J; junction bases unmatched: 12. From germline, CDR1 is MDHEN and CDR2 SYDVKM. The CDR3 here is CASRSLRRGRNYGYTF. The CDR3 nucleotides are TGTGCCAGCAGGAGCCTGAGAAGGGGGCGGAACTATGGCTACACCTTC.

CDR3 protein: CAGRRGGPTERPQHF. DNA of the CDR3: TGCGCCGGACGTAGGGGGGGGCCCACTGAGAGGCCCCAGCATTTT. The V and J genes are TRBV23-1 and TRBJ1-5; possible D gene TRBD1, 6 bases. TRBV23-1 is assigned to the ORF class and has an uncertain function. Between the trimmed V and J ends, which lost 11 bases and 9 bases, there was a span of 26 bases. There are 15 residues in the CDR3.

This chain joins TRBV9 and TRBJ2-2; D possibly corresponds to TRBD2 (6 bases). Trimming took 4 bases from V and 9 from J, leaving 10 bases between them. Germline loops: CDR1 SGDLS, CDR2 YYNGEE. This CDR3 contains 12 residues. CDR3 DNA sequence: TGTGCCAGCAGCACGGGACTTCGGGAGCTGTTTTTT. Translated, it gives CASSTGLRELFF.

V usage is TRBV5-1 and J usage is TRBJ1-1; 8 bases agree with TRBD1. The germline V gene has CDR1 SGHRS and CDR2 YFSETQ. The CDR3 contains 16 residues. Losses at the gene ends were 4 bases for V and 0 bases for J; bases not matched to a gene: 8. CDR3 coding DNA: TGCGCCAGCAGCCTCTTTGCAGGGGGCATGAACACTGAAGCTTTCTTT. Encoded protein: CASSLFAGGMNTEAFF.

CDR3 amino acids: CASSPLGGGSPHEQFF. CDR3 bases: TGTGCCAGCAGTCCCCTGGGAGGCGGGAGTCCCCATGAGCAGTTCTTC. The rearrangement links TRBV27 to TRBJ2-1, with 7 positions matching TRBD2. J gave up 8 bases and V 5 bases, and 15 bases lay outside the gene matches. The germline CDR1 and CDR2 sequences are MNHEY and SMNVEV (reference sequence). The CDR3 runs 16 residues.

The V gene is TRBV28, the J gene TRBJ2-1; 10 nucleotides line up with TRBD2. V dropped 6 bases and J dropped 5; count of bases not matched to a gene: 7. The V gene's germline CDR1 is MDHEN and CDR2 SYDVKM. The CDR3 is 15 residues long. The CDR3 DNA sequence: TGTGCCAGCAGCAGTAGCGGGAGGCATCACAATGAGCAGTTCTTC. The encoded protein is CASSSSGRHHNEQFF. Full variable domain (missing parts from reference TRBV28 and TRBJ2-1): DVKVTQSSRYLVKRTGEKVFLECVQDMDHENMFWYRQDPGLGLRLIYFSYDVKMKEKGDIPEGYSVSREKKERFSLILESASTNQTSMYLCASSSSGRHHNEQFFGPGTRLTVL.

V gene TRBV9 combines with J gene TRBJ2-7; D perhaps matches TRBD2 (5 bases). The germline V gene encodes CDR1 SGDLS and CDR2 YYNGEE. The CDR3 has 14 residues. V dropped 4 bases and J dropped 2 bases, with 13 bases sitting between them. CDR3: CASSSRTGTYEQYF. In nucleotides, the CDR3 is TGTGCCAGCAGCTCACGGACTGGAACCTACGAGCAGTACTTC.

This chain joins TRBV28 and TRBJ1-3; D not resolved. The V end was cut by 6 bases, the J end by 2 bases, with 14 bases between. CDR1 is MDHEN, CDR2 SYDVKM, per germline. This CDR3 spans 15 amino acids. DNA for the CDR3: TGTGCCAGCAGCCGTTCCTCCCTTCCTGGAAACACCATATATTTT. Amino acids: CASSRSSLPGNTIYF.

This rearrangement joins TRBV12-1 to TRBJ2-7; the table's D call TRBD1 went unverified against the DNA. TRBV12-1 constitutes a pseudogene. The CDR3 totals 17 residues. The CDR3 region is CASSFAADSGYSYEQYF. CDR3 bases: TGTGCCAGCAGCTTTGCCGCGGACAGTGGGTACTCCTACGAGCAGTACTTC.

This clone appeared a single time. The chain uses TRBV12-3 or TRBV12-4 and TRBJ1-2, with 10 nucleotides matching TRBD1. The V gene end was trimmed by 2 bases and the J gene end by 7 bases; junction bases not matched to a gene: 1. The CDR3 has 13 amino acids. The CDR3 nucleotides read TGTGCCAGCAGTTTACGGACAGGGGGTGGCTACACCTTC. It translates to CASSLRTGGGYTF.

V and J are TRBV18 and TRBJ1-2; D is unclear. Trimming removed 1 base at V and 3 bases at J, with 9 bases between. CDR1 is KGHSH and CDR2 is LQKENI in the germline V gene. The CDR3 contains 14 residues. CDR3 sequence reads: CASSPRVGDYGYTF. Here the CDR3 DNA reads TGTGCCAGCTCACCACGTGTGGGAGACTATGGCTACACCTTC.

The chain joins TRBV9 to TRBJ1-5; 7 bases line up with TRBD1. The CDR3 covers 14 residues. Germline CDR1 reads SGDLS; CDR2 reads YYNGEE. V was clipped by 5 bases and J by 2 bases; unmatched bases: 4. CDR3 DNA: TGTGCCAGCAGTGGACAGGATGGCAATCAGCCCCAGCATTTT. Protein: CASSGQDGNQPQHF.

The J gene is TRBJ2-1, the V gene TRBV28, with D unresolved. The CDR3 loop spans 16 amino acids. Germline CDR1 is MDHEN and CDR2 is SYDVKM. V dropped 2 bases and J dropped 2 bases, with 13 bases sitting between them. This CDR3 is CASSLPDGLPYNEQFF. CDR3 bases: TGTGCCAGCAGTTTACCTGACGGCCTCCCCTACAATGAGCAGTTCTTC.

This rearrangement joins TRBV28 to TRBJ1-5, with D maybe TRBD1 (5 bases). Germline CDR1 reads MDHEN; CDR2 reads SYDVKM. V dropped 6 bases and J dropped 3 bases, with 12 bases sitting between them. The CDR3 covers 14 residues. CDR3 coding DNA: TGTGCCAGCAGGGCAAGACAGACCAATCAGCCCCAGCATTTT. This translates into CASRARQTNQPQHF.

The V call is TRBV5-1, the J call TRBJ2-5; 10 nucleotides match TRBD2. The CDR3 spans 15 residues. Germline V gene data show CDR1 as SGHRS and CDR2 as YFSETQ. V was pared by 1 base and J by 2 bases, with 2 bases of the junction left unmatched. The CDR3 DNA is TGCGCCAGCAGCTTGTTTAGCGGGGGGCAAGAGACCCAGTACTTC. It is translated as CASSLFSGGQETQYF.

The CDR3 nucleotides are TGTGCCAGCAGCTTAGTGAAGACCGGGACAGGGGGTGAAAAACTGTTTTTT. Translation: CASSLVKTGTGGEKLFF. This chain uses TRBV11-3 with TRBJ1-4, with 11 bases aligning to TRBD1. CDR1 and CDR2 from the germline V gene are SGHNT and YENEEA. The ends lost 1 base at V and 7 bases at J; junction bases unmatched: 8. CDR3 length: 17 residues.

The chain uses TRBV4-1 and TRBJ2-3; unclear D gene. From germline, CDR1 is MGHRA and CDR2 YSYEKL. V lost 0 bases to trimming and J lost 6 bases, with 19 bases between them. This CDR3 region has 17 residues. The CDR3 protein is CASSQDRSTITRDTQYF. The CDR3 DNA sequence: TGCGCCAGCAGCCAAGATCGTTCTACCATCACCAGGGATACGCAGTATTTT.

The chain combines TRBV19 with TRBJ2-7; the match to TRBD2 covers 8 bases. Germline V gene data show CDR1 as LNHDA and CDR2 as SQIVND (reference sequence). After removal of 5 bases from V and 2 bases from J, the junction contained 11 bases not matched to a gene. This CDR3 is built from 16 residues. The CDR3 loop is CASSLHGEAGAYEQYF. In DNA form, the CDR3 reads TGTGCCAGTAGTCTCCACGGGGAAGCGGGAGCCTACGAGCAGTACTTC.

The chain combines TRBV29-1 with TRBJ1-2; 8 nucleotides agree with TRBD1. Germline V gene sequence: CDR1 SQVTM, CDR2 ANQGSEA. J gave up 0 bases and V 4 bases, and 4 bases lay outside the gene matches. The CDR3 is 14 amino acids. The DNA of the CDR3 is TGCAGCGTTGGACAGGGGCTTACTAACTATGGCTACACCTTC. It yields the protein CSVGQGLTNYGYTF. Combining the CDR3 with reference TRBV29-1 and TRBJ1-2 gives the whole variable domain SAVISQKPSRDICQRGTSLTIQCQVDSQVTMMFWYRQQPGQSLTLIATANQGSEATYESGFVIDKFPISRPNLTFSTLTVSNMSPEDSSIYLCSVGQGLTNYGYTFGSGTRLTVV.

In its sample, this clone was seen once. This sequence joins TRBV2 and TRBJ1-2; D remains ambiguous. Trimming took off 1 base at V and 4 bases at J, with 10 bases between the two ends. Germline loops: CDR1 SNHLY, CDR2 FYNNEI. CDR3 length: 14 residues. The CDR3 region has the DNA TGTGCCAGCAGTGAAGGGTTCTCGTCCTATGGCTACACCTTC. This translates into CASSEGFSSYGYTF.

The chain combines TRBV28 with TRBJ2-7; D possibly uses TRBD1 or TRBD2 (5 bases each). Germline V gene sequence: CDR1 MDHEN, CDR2 SYDVKM. Between the trimmed V and J ends, which lost 5 bases and 0 bases, there was a span of 11 bases. This CDR3 is built from 14 residues. CDR3 DNA: TGTGCCAGCAGTACCGGGACCTCCTCCTACGAGCAGTACTTC. It specifies CASSTGTSSYEQYF.

The V and J genes are TRBV7-8 and TRBJ2-2, with 7 bases aligning to TRBD2. The germline gives CDR1 SGHVS, CDR2 FQNEAQ. CDR3 length: 15 residues. J lost 0 bases, V lost 8 bases, and 6 bases had no gene match. The CDR3 reads CASDRAGSNTGELFF. CDR3 sequence (DNA): TGTGCCAGCGACAGAGCGGGGTCGAACACCGGGGAGCTGTTTTTT. Full variable domain (remainder filled in from reference TRBV7-8 and TRBJ2-2): GAGVSQSPRYKVAKRGQDVALRCDPISGHVSLFWYQQALGQGPEFLTYFQNEAQLDKSGLPSDRFFAERPEGSVSTLKIQRTQQEDSAVYLCASDRAGSNTGELFFGEGSRLTVL.

The genes are TRBV5-1 and TRBJ2-5, with 10 positions matching TRBD1. The ends lost 2 bases at V and 1 base at J; junction bases unmatched: 2. Germline-derived CDR1 and CDR2 are SGHRS and YFSETQ. This CDR3 has 15 amino acids. The CDR3: CASSFRTGGQETQYF. CDR3 in DNA: TGCGCCAGCAGCTTCCGGACAGGGGGCCAAGAGACCCAGTACTTC.

The rearrangement links TRBV28 to TRBJ2-3, with D possibly TRBD2 on 7 matching bases. V lost 8 bases to trimming and J lost 3 bases, with 18 bases between them. The germline V gene encodes CDR1 MDHEN and CDR2 SYDVKM. This CDR3 comprises 15 residues. This CDR3 is CASQRGRARTDTQYF. CDR3 sequence (DNA): TGTGCCAGCCAAAGGGGGAGGGCCAGGACAGATACGCAGTATTTT.

The rearrangement links TRBV15 to TRBJ2-1; D perhaps matches TRBD2 (6 bases). The CDR3 loop spans 16 amino acids. Trimming shortened V by 1 base and J by 0 bases, and 10 bases separated the two germline ends. CDR1 is LNHNV, CDR2 YYDKDF, per germline (reference sequence). For the CDR3, the DNA is TGTGCCACCAGCAGAGGGGCGACTAGCTCCTACAATGAGCAGTTCTTC. Its protein product is CATSRGATSSYNEQFF.

The chain employs TRBV7-2 and TRBJ1-5, with TRBD1 matching over 8 bases. The CDR3 contains 15 residues. J gave up 4 bases and V 4 bases, and 6 bases lay outside the gene matches. Germline assignment: CDR1 SGHTA and CDR2 FQGNSA. CDR3 in amino acids: CASSYGTGLNQPQHF. CDR3 DNA: TGTGCCAGCAGCTACGGGACAGGTCTAAATCAGCCCCAGCATTTT.